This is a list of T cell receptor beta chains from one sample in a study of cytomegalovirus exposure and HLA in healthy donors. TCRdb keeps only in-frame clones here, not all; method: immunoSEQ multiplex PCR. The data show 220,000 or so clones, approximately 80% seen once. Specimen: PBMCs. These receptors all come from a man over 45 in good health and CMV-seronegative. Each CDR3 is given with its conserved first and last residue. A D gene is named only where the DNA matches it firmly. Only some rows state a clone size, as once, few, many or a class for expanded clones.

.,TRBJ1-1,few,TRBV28,TGTGCCAGCAGCCCAACAGTAAACACTGAAGCTTTCTTT,CASSPTVNTEAFF
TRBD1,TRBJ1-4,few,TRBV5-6,TGTGCCAGCAGCTCGGACAGGGTACGGTTGAAACTGTTTTTT,CASSSDRVRLKLFF
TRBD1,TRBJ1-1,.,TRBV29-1,TGCAGCGTTTCGGACAGGGCGAACACTGAAGCTTTCTTT,CSVSDRANTEAFF
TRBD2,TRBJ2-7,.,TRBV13,TGTGCCAGCAGCCCTACGGGAGGGCCGGGCAGCGAGCAGTACTTC,CASSPTGGPGSEQYF
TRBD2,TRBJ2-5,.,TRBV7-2,TGTGCCAGCAACTTAGGGGAGAGGGCTAGCGGGGTCCAAGAGACCCAGTACTTC,CASNLGERASGVQETQYF
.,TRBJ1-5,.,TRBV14,TGTGCCAGCAGCCGTCAGACAGCCTCTACTAATCAGCCCCAGCATTTT,CASSRQTASTNQPQHF
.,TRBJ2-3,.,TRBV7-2,TGTGCCAGCAGCTTAGCGCAGGTCACAGATACGCAGTATTTT,CASSLAQVTDTQYF
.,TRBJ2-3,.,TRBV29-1,TGCAGCGTTCGCGGAACCACAGATACGCAGTATTTT,CSVRGTTDTQYF
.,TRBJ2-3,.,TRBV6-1,TGTGCCAGCAGTGTGGCGGGAACCACAGATACGCAGTATTTT,CASSVAGTTDTQYF
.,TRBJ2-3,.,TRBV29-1,TGCAGCGTTAAGGGGGTTTCGACAGATACGCAGTATTTT,CSVKGVSTDTQYF
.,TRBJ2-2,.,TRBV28,TGTGCCAGCAGTTCAAAGGAGGGGTTCGGGGAGCTGTTTTTT,CASSSKEGFGELFF
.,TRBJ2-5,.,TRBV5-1,TGCGCCAGCAGCGATGGGACACCTCAAGAGACCCAGTACTTC,CASSDGTPQETQYF
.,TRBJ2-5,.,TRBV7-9,TGTGCCAGCAGTCGCGGGTTCCAAGAGACCCAGTACTTC,CASSRGFQETQYF
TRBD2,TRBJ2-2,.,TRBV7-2,TGTGCCAGCACCGAGACTAGCGGGAGTGGCGGGGAGCTGTTTTTT,CASTETSGSGGELFF
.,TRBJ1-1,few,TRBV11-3,TGTGCCAGCAGCTTAGATCAAGGCAGGGCGAACACTGAAGCTTTCTTT,CASSLDQGRANTEAFF
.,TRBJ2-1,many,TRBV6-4,TGTGCCAGCAGTCAGACGGGGGGCCCCAATGAGCAGTTCTTC,CASSQTGGPNEQFF